Listed below are T cell receptor beta chains from one sample, sequenced in a study of T cells in Graves' hyperthyroidism and ophthalmopathy. TCRdb reanalysed the multiplex PCR reads using MiXCR and keeps one entry per CDR3 protein. The table includes roughly 420,000 distinct CDR3 sequences, approximately 14% detected once. Sequencing was performed on blood. The source of these receptors is a woman between 18 and 29 years old with Graves' hyperthyroidism. The CDR3 runs from the conserved cysteine through the conserved F or W. Clone size appears in some rows only: once, few, many, or a class for an expanded clone.

j_call: TRBJ2-7; v_call: TRBV3-1; cdr3_length: 14; clone_size: NA; cdr3_aa: CASSQGYRGREQYF
j_call: TRBJ1-1; v_call: TRBV13; cdr3_length: 14; clone_size: NA; cdr3_aa: CASSFGGRGTEAFF
j_call: TRBJ1-2; v_call: TRBV12-3/TRBV12-4; cdr3_length: 15; clone_size: many; cdr3_aa: CASSFPGQGVYGYTF
j_call: TRBJ1-1; v_call: TRBV3-1; cdr3_length: 16; clone_size: many; cdr3_aa: CASSQARHRVATEAFF
j_call: TRBJ2-1; v_call: TRBV19; cdr3_length: 15; clone_size: few; cdr3_aa: CATEGRGTSYNEQFF
j_call: TRBJ2-3; v_call: TRBV10-3; cdr3_length: 14; clone_size: many; cdr3_aa: CAIRASGDTDTQYF
j_call: TRBJ2-3; v_call: TRBV2; cdr3_length: 18; clone_size: NA; cdr3_aa: CASSIPDGTGWSTDTQYF
j_call: TRBJ2-3; v_call: TRBV11-2; cdr3_length: 16; clone_size: NA; cdr3_aa: CASSLSLAGGVDTQYF
j_call: TRBJ2-1; v_call: TRBV20-1; cdr3_length: 11; clone_size: many; cdr3_aa: CSARPEGEQFF
j_call: TRBJ2-3; v_call: TRBV16; cdr3_length: 14; clone_size: many; cdr3_aa: CASSQWRARDTQYF
j_call: TRBJ2-1; v_call: TRBV13; cdr3_length: 15; clone_size: many; cdr3_aa: CASSLVRRSDNEQFF
j_call: TRBJ2-7; v_call: TRBV14; cdr3_length: 18; clone_size: many; cdr3_aa: CASSQEVPSRTGAYEQYF
j_call: TRBJ1-1; v_call: TRBV7-9; cdr3_length: 12; clone_size: many; cdr3_aa: CASSLDITEAFF
j_call: TRBJ2-7; v_call: TRBV2; cdr3_length: 13; clone_size: many; cdr3_aa: CASNRQGGYEQYF
j_call: TRBJ2-3; v_call: TRBV18; cdr3_length: 16; clone_size: many; cdr3_aa: CASSRTSGVGTDTQYF
j_call: TRBJ1-2; v_call: TRBV28; cdr3_length: 16; clone_size: many; cdr3_aa: CASSFPTGDTNYGYTF
j_call: TRBJ2-3; v_call: TRBV2; cdr3_length: 15; clone_size: many; cdr3_aa: CASSASGRRTDTQYF
j_call: TRBJ2-7; v_call: TRBV19; cdr3_length: 15; clone_size: few; cdr3_aa: CASKTQGSASYEQYF
j_call: TRBJ2-1; v_call: TRBV15; cdr3_length: 13; clone_size: many; cdr3_aa: CATSRDGRSSQFF
j_call: TRBJ2-3; v_call: TRBV28; cdr3_length: 13; clone_size: many; cdr3_aa: CASSWASTDTQYF
j_call: TRBJ2-2; v_call: TRBV5-1; cdr3_length: 16; clone_size: many; cdr3_aa: CASSLVSGANTGELFF
j_call: TRBJ1-2; v_call: TRBV7-3; cdr3_length: 16; clone_size: many; cdr3_aa: CASSSLQSTNGYGYTF
j_call: TRBJ1-2; v_call: TRBV2; cdr3_length: 13; clone_size: many; cdr3_aa: CASSVGENYGYTF
j_call: TRBJ1-5; v_call: TRBV6-2/TRBV6-3; cdr3_length: 15; clone_size: many; cdr3_aa: CASSPGGSSNQPQHF